One T cell receptor beta chain is described in this entry. Its target is unknown. This sample stems from a study of graft-versus-host responses after intestinal transplantation. Study details: Grafts that recipients had were multivisceral, liver-intestinal, or isolated intestinal transplants.

Germline lookup yields CDR1 SGHTA and CDR2 FQGNSA. V was pared by 5 bases and J by 6 bases, with 8 bases of the junction left unmatched. The CDR3 is 15 amino acids. Profiled with immunoSEQ multiplex PCR; TCRdb holds only in-frame clones, not every one. Counted here are more than 70,000 clones, 85% to 90% occurring once; the ten biggest clones make up around 0.11%. The TCR sequence derives from a human donor who received an intestinal transplant. The chain recombines TRBV7-2 with TRBJ1-5, with TRBD1 matching over 9 bases. The input for sequencing was unstimulated CD4+ T cells sorted from spleen or lymph node cells, taken before intestinal transplant. The CDR3 is CASSQEDRGSQPQHF. CDR3 sequence (DNA): TGTGCCAGCAGCCAGGAGGACAGGGGTAGTCAGCCCCAGCATTTT.